This T cell receptor (beta chain) was sequenced for a study of blood T cell repertoires in COVID-19. In the authors' workflow: Reference gene primer amplification gave nucleated cell count estimates. Profiled with immunoSEQ multiplex PCR; TCRdb holds only in-frame clones, not every one. V and J calls and clone size are copied from that table; D and trimming were computed from the DNA. Among fewer than 350,000 clones listed, more than 80% were seen once. The Seattle patients joined while their infection was active and were tracked longitudinally afterward. Sequencing input: peripheral blood. This TCR came from a young woman with COVID-19, enrolled during active disease.

The CDR3 protein is CASSGGQGGYNEQFF. In DNA form, the CDR3 reads TGTGCCAGCAGTGGAGGACAGGGGGGATACAATGAGCAGTTCTTC. V and J are TRBV2 and TRBJ2-1; 10 positions agree with TRBD1. The germline CDR1 and CDR2 sequences are SNHLY and FYNNEI. The CDR3 is made up of 15 amino acids. V shed 4 bases and J 4 bases; nucleotides not matched to a gene: 4.